This T cell receptor (beta chain) came from a study of tumor-infiltrating lymphocytes in primary liver carcinoma. The investigators made TCR beta cDNA from approximately 500 ng total RNA, using a constant-region primer. Modified slightly, ARM-PCR produced TCR beta libraries over three nested multiplex PCR rounds. Investigators reported that the first two PCR rounds, at around 11 cycles each, used TRBV1-TRBV30 forward primers with a C-beta reverse primer. TCRdb re-called the multiplex PCR reads with MiXCR, one entry per CDR3 protein. This sample has 90,000 to 140,000 distinct CDR3 sequences, with approximately 82% found just once. Study conclusions and caveats: Lower overlap was observed for tumor-adjacent and tumor-blood pairs relative to tumor region pairs. Detection in all five tumor regions applied to only about 7.5-24% of top clones.

Comment on this clonotype: Its antigen is unidentified. Lacking the conserved final phenylalanine or tryptophan, this CDR3 likely reflects a read error.

The CDR3 has 16 amino acids. Trimming stripped 9 bases from V and 0 bases from J, with 15 bases between. CDR1 and CDR2 from the germline V gene are MNHNS and SASEGT. Extraction of RNA together with DNA used about 17-31 mg of unsorted bulk tissue. Those sampled were patients whose primary liver carcinoma was treated by surgical resection. Each sampled tumor had five separate regions taken from it. Sequenced: liver tumor tissue from sampling region 3. The subset is: tumor region T3, left-lateral pole. This TCR was recovered from a man aged 40-49 years with primary liver carcinoma and hepatitis B virus infection. The chain carries TRBV6-1 and TRBJ2-6; D not resolved. CDR3 in DNA: TGTGCCAGTAGAACCAGTCCCAACTCTGGGGCCAACGTCCTGACTTTG. Protein: CASRTSPNSGANVLTL.